A selection of T cell receptor beta chains follows, all from one sample in a study of immune evolution from preneoplasia to lung adenocarcinoma. The assay was immunoSEQ multiplex PCR, and TCRdb's table has in-frame clones only and misses some. The sample has under 6,000 clones; 70% to 80% are singletons. Sequenced input: FFPE adjacent normal lung tissue. The receptors were gathered from a person aged 60-79 years with lung adenocarcinoma. The CDR3 runs from the conserved cysteine through the conserved F or W. The order of the fields is D gene, V gene, clone size, J gene, CDR3 protein, CDR3 DNA. A D gene is named only where the DNA matches it firmly. Expanded clones get a size class; other rows say once, few or many, or leave the size out.

-,TRBV29-1,-,TRBJ2-7,CSVATYSYEQYF,TGCAGCGTCGCCACATATTCCTACGAGCAGTACTTC
TRBD2,TRBV7-3,-,TRBJ2-1,CASSLMSGTYNEQFF,TGTGCCAGCAGCTTAATGAGCGGGACCTACAATGAGCAGTTCTTC
TRBD2,TRBV7-2,-,TRBJ2-6,CASSSLVGGAGANVLTF,TGTGCCAGCAGCTCGTTGGTGGGGGGGGCTGGGGCCAACGTCCTGACTTTC
TRBD2,TRBV29-1,-,TRBJ2-7,CSVRSGSSSYEQYF,TGCAGCGTTCGTAGCGGGAGTTCATCCTACGAGCAGTACTTC
-,TRBV6-6,-,TRBJ2-3,CASSRGSLDTQYF,TGTGCCAGCAGTAGGGGGAGCTTGGATACGCAGTATTTT
-,TRBV11-3,-,TRBJ2-1,CASSLDSSQGSYNEQFF,TGTGCCAGCAGCTTAGATTCCTCCCAGGGGAGCTACAATGAGCAGTTCTTC
TRBD1,TRBV7-9,-,TRBJ1-1,CASSLVQGAGLNTEAFF,TGTGCCAGCAGCTTGGTTCAGGGGGCCGGGTTGAACACTGAAGCTTTCTTT
-,TRBV29-1,-,TRBJ2-7,CSVGSEEYEQYF,TGCAGCGTTGGTTCAGAGGAATACGAGCAGTACTTC
-,TRBV15,-,TRBJ1-5,CATHPKQGGLYQPQHF,TGTGCCACCCACCCAAAACAGGGTGGCCTGTATCAGCCCCAGCATTTT
-,TRBV21-1,-,TRBJ2-7,CASSGTGGYEQYF,TGTGCCAGCAGCGGGACAGGGGGTTACGAGCAGTACTTC
-,TRBV7-9,-,TRBJ1-2,CASSPGEGEYYGYTF,TGTGCCAGCAGCCCCGGGGAAGGGGAGTACTATGGCTACACCTTC
-,TRBV11-2,-,TRBJ2-7,CASLWGGVQYF,TGTGCCAGCCTGTGGGGCGGTGTGCAGTACTTC
-,TRBV7-2,-,TRBJ2-5,CASSLADRTRETQYF,TGTGCCAGCAGCTTAGCTGACCGAACAAGGGAGACCCAGTACTTC
TRBD1,TRBV7-6,once,TRBJ2-2,CASSSQGDSGELFF,TGTGCCAGCAGCTCTCAGGGGGATTCCGGGGAGCTGTTTTTT
-,TRBV11-1,-,TRBJ2-1,CASSLLWSSYNEQFF,TGTGCCAGCAGCTTATTATGGAGCTCCTACAATGAGCAGTTCTTC
TRBD1,TRBV5-5,-,TRBJ2-7,CASSAGQGFSYEQYF,TGTGCCAGCAGCGCTGGACAGGGGTTCTCCTACGAGCAGTACTTC
-,TRBV27,-,TRBJ1-1,CASSRTANTEAFF,TGTGCCAGCAGTCGGACAGCGAACACTGAAGCTTTCTTT
TRBD2,TRBV12-5,-,TRBJ2-7,CASGLEPSGVSSYEQYF,TGTGCTAGTGGTTTGGAACCTAGCGGGGTAAGCTCCTACGAGCAGTACTTC
-,TRBV27,-,TRBJ1-1,CASRQGTEAFF,TGTGCCAGCCGACAAGGCACTGAAGCTTTCTTT
TRBD2,TRBV4-1,-,TRBJ2-5,CASSQDRAGGGLETQYF,TGCGCCAGCAGCCAAGACAGAGCGGGAGGGGGTCTGGAGACCCAGTACTTC